The 8 T cell receptor beta chains presented below share a single source sample, sequenced in a study of response to subunit inactivated influenza vaccine. TCRdb ran MiXCR on the RT-PCR reads and lists one entry per CDR3 protein. This sample has roughly 500,000 distinct CDR3 sequences, with 16% found just once. Sequences were derived from CD4+ T cells sorted from PBMCs, sampled roughly 24 months after vaccination. These receptors all stem from a man between 50 and 69 years old who received an inactivated influenza vaccine.

In this sample, this clonotype turned up a few times. V usage is TRBV20-1 and J usage is TRBJ1-6; TRBD1 agrees at 8 bases. The CDR3 is 14 amino acids. V lost 5 bases, J lost 7 bases, and 7 bases stayed unmatched. Germline V gene sequence: CDR1 DFQATT, CDR2 SNEGSKA (reference sequence). This CDR3 is CSALTGVYNSPLHF. CDR3 DNA: TGCAGTGCTCTGACAGGGGTTTACAATTCACCCCTCCACTTT.

The chain links TRBV21-1 to TRBJ1-5; the table assigns TRBD1, which was not confirmed against the DNA. TRBV21-1 is assigned pseudogene status. CDR3 length: 15 amino acids. The CDR3 sequence is CASSSQGGSNQPQHF. DNA for the CDR3: TGTGCCAGCAGCAGCCAGGGGGGAAGCAATCAGCCCCAGCATTTT.

The rearrangement links TRBV14 to TRBJ2-1; TRBD2 matches at 11 bases. The ends lost 2 bases at V and 9 bases at J; junction bases unmatched: 3. This CDR3 has 14 amino acids. In germline, CDR1 is SGHDN, CDR2 FVKESK. CDR3 bases: TGTGCCAGCAGCCAACTCGGACTAGCGGGTGAGCAGTTCTTC. Translated, it gives CASSQLGLAGEQFF. Using reference TRBV14 and TRBJ2-1 for the parts outside the CDR3, the full variable domain is EAGVTQFPSHSVIEKGQTVTLRCDPISGHDNLYWYRRVMGKEIKFLLHFVKESKQDESGMPNNRFLAERTGGTYSTLKVQPAELEDSGVYFCASSQLGLAGEQFFGPGTRLTVL.

This chain links TRBV20-1 with TRBJ2-1, with 10 nucleotides matching TRBD2. After removal of 3 bases from V and 8 bases from J, the junction contained 7 bases not matched to a gene. This CDR3 comprises 14 residues. Germline CDR1 and CDR2: DFQATT and SNEGSKA (reference sequence). The CDR3 here is CSARIAGGGDEQFF. CDR3 in DNA: TGCAGTGCTAGGATAGCGGGGGGCGGCGATGAGCAGTTCTTC.

The rearrangement joins TRBV5-1 to TRBJ2-3, with TRBD2 matching over 13 bases. From germline, CDR1 is SGHRS and CDR2 YFSETQ. CDR3 size: 14 residues. With 5 bases clipped from V and 6 bases from J, the junction kept 3 bases outside the gene matches. CDR3 protein: CASRGLAGTDTQYF. CDR3 sequence (DNA): TGCGCCAGCAGGGGACTAGCGGGGACCGATACGCAGTATTTT.

The rearrangement links TRBV5-1 to TRBJ2-2; a possible D gene is TRBD2 (5 bases). V was clipped by 4 bases and J by 6 bases, with 19 bases between them. Germline-derived CDR1 and CDR2 are SGHRS and YFSETQ. CDR3 size: 16 residues. CDR3 amino acids: CASSDPSPRASGELFF. CDR3 sequence (DNA): TGCGCCAGCAGCGACCCTAGTCCGAGGGCTTCCGGGGAGCTGTTTTTT.

The sample holds many counts of this clonotype. This chain links TRBV29-1 with TRBJ2-7; D is perhaps TRBD1 or TRBD2 (5 bases each). CDR3 size: 12 residues. The V end was cut by 8 bases, the J end by 5 bases, with 16 bases between. The germline V gene has CDR1 SQVTM and CDR2 ANQGSEA. The CDR3 sequence is CSLAWWGNEQYF. CDR3 DNA: TGCAGCCTAGCCTGGTGGGGGAACGAGCAGTACTTC.

This clonotype came up a few times. The chain has TRBV10-3 and TRBJ1-4, with 9 bases that match TRBD1. Trimming removed 0 bases from V and 7 bases from J; junction bases left unmatched: 3. This CDR3 has 15 amino acids. CDR1 ENHRY and CDR2 SYGVKD come from the germline V gene. DNA of the CDR3: TGTGCCATCAGTGAGTCTTTGGGACAGGGTGAAAAACTGTTTTTT. Its translation is CAISESLGQGEKLFF.